Below are 12 T cell receptor beta chains sequenced from a single sample in a study of T cells after yellow fever vaccination (dated by TCRdb to about 2019). The receptor library was made with 5' RACE. The sequencer was an Illumina HiSeq 2500. The public reads were reanalyzed by TCRdb: fastp trimming at Q25, MiXCR alignment, in-frame beta chains only. Every distinct CDR3 protein forms one entry, paired with its most common genes and DNA. Counted in this sample were 60,000 to 75,000 distinct CDR3 sequences; about 6.5% of them appeared once. The top ten constitute about 40% of the sample. Reading the label with the study, this specimen's treatment or condition is: live attenuated yellow fever vaccine strain. Specimen: CD8+ T cells sorted from PBMCs, collected around 45 days after the first yellow fever vaccination. These receptors originate from a man between 18 and 35 years old who received the YFV17D yellow fever vaccine.

This clonotype was counted at least ten times. This rearrangement joins TRBV6-5 to TRBJ2-7; 9 positions match TRBD1. The V segment lost 8 bases and the J segment 6 bases; nucleotides outside the gene matches: 11. This CDR3 comprises 14 residues. Germline assignment: CDR1 MNHEY and CDR2 SVGAGI. The CDR3 loop reads CASGTGGLFSEQYF. CDR3 DNA: TGTGCCAGCGGCACAGGGGGCCTCTTCTCCGAGCAGTACTTC.

This clonotype was recorded at least ten times. The rearrangement uses TRBV12-5 and TRBJ1-1; D gene unclear. The CDR3 consists of 13 residues. Germline V gene data show CDR1 as LGHNT and CDR2 as FRNRAP. V shed 2 bases and J shed 2 bases, with 6 bases lying between them. The CDR3 here is CASGLSGNTEAFF. CDR3 DNA: TGTGCTAGTGGTTTGTCCGGAAACACTGAAGCTTTCTTT. Supplemented by reference TRBV12-5 and TRBJ1-1, the full variable domain reads DARVTQTPRHKVTEMGQEVTMRCQPILGHNTVFWYRQTMMQGLELLAYFRNRAPLDDSGMPKDRFSAEMPDATLATLKIQPSEPRDSAVYFCASGLSGNTEAFFGQGTRLTVV.

The chain carries TRBV6-5 and TRBJ2-7; tentatively, D is TRBD1 (6 bases). The CDR3 length is 18 residues. The V end was cut by 4 bases, the J end by 4 bases, with 26 bases between. Germline V lookup: CDR1 MNHEY, CDR2 SVGAGI. The CDR3 sequence: CASSSTVGQGPYPYEQYF. The CDR3 nucleotides read TGTGCCAGCAGTTCAACAGTGGGGCAGGGGCCCTACCCATACGAGCAGTACTTC.

This clonotype was seen at least ten times. The chain carries TRBV12-3 or TRBV12-4 and TRBJ1-2; no clear D. Trimming pared 1 base from V and 8 bases from J, leaving 11 bases between. The CDR3 is 13 amino acids. The CDR3 DNA sequence: TGTGCCAGCAGTTTAGGAGGACCCTTGGGCTACACCTTC. It encodes CASSLGGPLGYTF.

The chain couples TRBV4-1 to TRBJ2-7; D unresolved. The V end was cut by 3 bases, the J end by 2 bases, with 11 bases between. Looked up from germline, CDR1 is MGHRA and CDR2 is YSYEKL. This CDR3 has 14 residues. This CDR3 is CASSQDLGTYEQYF. As DNA, the CDR3 is TGCGCCAGCAGCCAGGACCTCGGTACCTACGAGCAGTACTTC.

Only a few counts were recorded for this clonotype. The chain carries TRBV19 and TRBJ2-1, with 8 positions matching TRBD2. Germline CDR1 reads LNHDA; CDR2 reads SQIVND (reference sequence). The CDR3 runs 16 residues. V dropped 2 bases and J dropped 6; count of bases not matched to a gene: 9. The CDR3 DNA follows: TGTGCCAGTAGTATACCCAATAGCGGGGCGGGCAATGAGCAGTTCTTC. Amino acids: CASSIPNSGAGNEQFF. The variable domain in full, with the rest retrieved from reference TRBV19 and TRBJ2-1, is DGGITQSPKYLFRKEGQNVTLSCEQNLNHDAMYWYRQDPGQGLRLIYYSQIVNDFQKGDIAEGYSVSREKKESFPLTVTSAQKNPTAFYLCASSIPNSGAGNEQFFGPGTRLTVL.

The chain recombines TRBV7-9 with TRBJ1-1, with no clear D. Germline V gene lookup returns CDR1 SEHNR and CDR2 FQNEAQ (reference sequence). CDR3 length equals 10 residues. V was cut by 3 bases and J by 6 bases, with 2 bases left in between. CDR3 DNA sequence: TGTGCCAGCAGCTTCCCTGAAGCTTTCTTT. Its protein product is CASSFPEAFF.

This chain links TRBV7-3 with TRBJ2-1; TRBD2 matches 15 bases. V lost 5 bases, J lost 10 bases, and 6 bases stayed unmatched. The CDR3 spans 15 residues. Looked up from germline, CDR1 is SGHTA and CDR2 is FQGTGA. CDR3 DNA: TGTGCCAGCAGCAGGACTAGCGGGGGGGCCGACGAGCAGTTCTTC. This translates into CASSRTSGGADEQFF.

The J gene is TRBJ2-1, the V gene TRBV5-6; no clear D gene. Germline V gene lookup returns CDR1 SGHDT and CDR2 YYEEEE. The length of the CDR3 is 13 residues. Trimming removed 2 bases from V and 6 bases from J, with 9 bases in between. The CDR3 sequence is CASSLYNSNEQFF. The CDR3 DNA is TGTGCCAGCAGCTTATACAATTCCAATGAGCAGTTCTTC.

This clonotype occurred a few times. V gene TRBV19 combines with J gene TRBJ1-5; 11 bases line up with TRBD1. There are 15 residues in the CDR3. Germline-derived CDR1 and CDR2 are LNHDA and SQIVND (reference sequence). Trimming took 8 bases from V and 2 from J; bases not matched to a gene: 5. Here the CDR3 DNA reads TGTGCCAGTTCGGACAGGGGGCTTGGCAATCAGCCCCAGCATTTT. Its protein product is CASSDRGLGNQPQHF.

This clonotype was detected ten times or more. V and J are TRBV27 and TRBJ2-7; D perhaps matches TRBD1 (8 bases). This CDR3 has 13 residues. Trimming stripped 5 bases from V and 5 bases from J, with 13 bases between. CDR1 MNHEY and CDR2 SMNVEV come from the germline V gene (reference sequence). The CDR3 DNA sequence: TGTGCCAGCAGTCTTACAGGGGGGGACGAGCAGTACGTC. This codes for CASSLTGGDEQYV.

The CDR3 sequence: CASSPAPHQGRPYEQYF. CDR3 sequence (DNA): TGTGCCAGCTCACCCGCCCCGCACCAGGGGAGGCCCTACGAGCAGTACTTC. The chain joins TRBV18 to TRBJ2-7; the D call may be TRBD1 or TRBD2 (6 bases each). CDR3 length equals 17 residues. V was shortened by 3 bases and J by 2 bases, with 20 bases between the two germline ends. CDR1 and CDR2 (germline): KGHSH, LQKENI. Full variable domain (outside the CDR3, taken from reference TRBV18 and TRBJ2-7): NAGVMQNPRHLVRRRGQEARLRCSPMKGHSHVYWYRQLPEEGLKFMVYLQKENIIDESGMPKERFSAEFPKEGPSILRIQQVVRGDSAAYFCASSPAPHQGRPYEQYFGPGTRLTVT.